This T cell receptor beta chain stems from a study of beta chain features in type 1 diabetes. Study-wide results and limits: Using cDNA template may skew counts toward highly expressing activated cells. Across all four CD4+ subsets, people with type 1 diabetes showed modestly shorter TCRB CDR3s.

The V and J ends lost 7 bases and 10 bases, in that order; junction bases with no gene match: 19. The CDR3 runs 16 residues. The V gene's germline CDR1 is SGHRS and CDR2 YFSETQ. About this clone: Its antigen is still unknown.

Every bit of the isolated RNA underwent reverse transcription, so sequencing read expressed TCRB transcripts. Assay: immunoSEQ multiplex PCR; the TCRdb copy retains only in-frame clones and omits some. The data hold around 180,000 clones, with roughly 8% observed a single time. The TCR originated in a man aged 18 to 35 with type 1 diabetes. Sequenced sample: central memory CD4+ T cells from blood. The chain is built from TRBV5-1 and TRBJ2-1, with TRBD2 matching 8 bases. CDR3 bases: TGCGCCAGCTGCAGCTCCCCGGGACTAGTGTGTGTCGAGCAGTTCTTC. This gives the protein CASCSSPGLVCVEQFF.